Each of the 14 T cell receptor beta chains below was sequenced from the same sample in a study of cytomegalovirus exposure and HLA in healthy donors. It was with 60 Vbeta and 13 Jbeta primers that the PCR ran. Clones were sequenced by immunoSEQ multiplex PCR, and TCRdb holds only the in-frame ones, with some missing. The repertoire table contains 65,000 to 95,000 clones. The sample comprised PBMCs. The receptors originated from a female donor in good health and CMV-seropositive.

The gene calls are TRBV9 and TRBJ2-7, with 10 bases lining up with TRBD2. The germline gives CDR1 SGDLS, CDR2 YYNGEE. V lost 4 bases to trimming and J lost 12 bases; unmatched junction nucleotides: 13. The CDR3 sequence is 14 residues long. For the CDR3, the DNA is TGTGCCAGCAGCCCAGGGACTAGCGCCACCGAGGTGTACTTC. Translating gives CASSPGTSATEVYF.

V is TRBV13 and J is TRBJ1-2; D is unresolved. V lost 1 base, J lost 0 bases, and 9 bases lay in between. There are 15 residues in the CDR3. Per germline, CDR1 PRHDT and CDR2 FYEKMQ (reference sequence). CDR3 nucleotide sequence: TGTGCCAGCAGCTTAGCCCCGGTTTCTAACTATGGCTACACCTTC. Protein: CASSLAPVSNYGYTF.

V is TRBV29-1 and J is TRBJ1-1; no definite D call. The length of the CDR3 is 13 residues. CDR1 and CDR2 (germline): SQVTM, ANQGSEA. V lost 8 bases, J lost 4 bases, and 17 bases lay in between. Here the CDR3 reads CSSLGRTGTEAFF. The CDR3 region has the DNA TGCAGCTCCCTGGGGAGGACGGGCACTGAAGCTTTCTTT.

V is TRBV7-2 and J is TRBJ1-3; D remains ambiguous. Trimming left V 5 bases short and J 0 bases short, with 14 bases between. The CDR3 is made up of 16 amino acids. Germline CDR1 reads SGHTA; CDR2 reads FQGNSA. The CDR3 here is CASSRLQPDSGNTIYF. The CDR3 DNA reads as TGTGCCAGCAGCCGACTTCAACCCGACTCTGGAAACACCATATATTTT.

A word on this clone: This specimen includes other DNA sequences encoding the same CDR3. V gene TRBV7-2 combines with J gene TRBJ1-1; D may be TRBD1 (6 bases). Germline V lookup: CDR1 SGHTA, CDR2 FQGNSA. The CDR3 is made up of 16 amino acids. Trimming stripped 3 bases from V and 2 bases from J, with 16 bases between. CDR3 DNA sequence: TGTGCCAGCAGCTTTACTGACAGGAATCCCAACACTGAAGCTTTCTTT. Translation gives CASSFTDRNPNTEAFF.

V is TRBV7-8 and J is TRBJ2-7, with 8 bases that match TRBD1. Germline lookup yields CDR1 SGHVS and CDR2 FQNEAQ. CDR3 length equals 15 residues. V was pared by 5 bases and J by 1 base, with 7 bases of the junction left unmatched. This CDR3 reads CASSARDRLSYEQYF. The CDR3 nucleotides are TGTGCCAGCAGCGCCCGGGACAGGTTGTCCTACGAGCAGTACTTC.

The rearrangement uses TRBV18 and TRBJ2-5, with D unresolved. V dropped 2 bases and J dropped 5 bases, with 6 bases sitting between them. Germline V gives CDR1 KGHSH, CDR2 LQKENI. CDR3 size: 12 residues. The CDR3 sequence is CASSPSEETQYF. The CDR3 DNA is TGTGCCAGCTCACCAAGTGAGGAGACCCAGTACTTC. Together with reference TRBV18 and TRBJ2-5, the CDR3 gives the full variable domain: NAGVMQNPRHLVRRRGQEARLRCSPMKGHSHVYWYRQLPEEGLKFMVYLQKENIIDESGMPKERFSAEFPKEGPSILRIQQVVRGDSAAYFCASSPSEETQYFGPGTRLLVL.

The rearrangement uses TRBV6-5 and TRBJ2-7; 7 bases align to TRBD2. This CDR3 region has 16 residues. Looked up from germline, CDR1 is MNHEY and CDR2 is SVGAGI. Trimming cost V 0 bases and J 7 bases; bases outside gene matches: 12. The CDR3 DNA reads TGTGCCAGCAGTTACTCGAAGTTGGGGGGGGGTAGGGAGCAGTACTTC. Translated: CASSYSKLGGGREQYF.

This chain connects TRBV15 to TRBJ2-1; no clear D. The CDR3 has 15 residues. V lost 4 bases and J lost 5, with 15 bases in between. CDR1 and CDR2 from the germline V gene are LNHNV and YYDKDF (reference sequence). Here the CDR3 reads CATSTESRPNNEQFF. The CDR3 DNA is TGTGCCACCAGCACCGAATCTAGACCAAACAATGAGCAGTTCTTC.

This chain links TRBV6-1 with TRBJ2-5; D is ambiguous. The V and J ends lost 7 bases and 0 bases respectively, with 15 bases between them. The CDR3 has 15 residues. Germline values: CDR1 MNHNS, CDR2 SASEGT. The DNA of the CDR3 is TGTGCCAGCAACCCCCAAGCGACGTACCAAGAGACCCAGTACTTC. This translates into CASNPQATYQETQYF.

The chain combines TRBV7-3 with TRBJ2-2; no definite D call. Per the germline V gene, CDR1 is SGHTA and CDR2 is FQGTGA. Between the trimmed V and J ends, which lost 2 bases and 6 bases, there was a span of 10 bases. This CDR3 contains 14 residues. The CDR3 region has the DNA TGTGCCAGCAGCTTAGGAGATTGGGCCGGGGAGCTGTTTTTT. This encodes CASSLGDWAGELFF.

The chain uses TRBV5-4 and TRBJ1-2; D call uncertain. The CDR3 is 14 residues long. Germline V gives CDR1 SGHNT, CDR2 YYREEE (reference sequence). The V gene lost 4 bases and the J gene lost 5 bases, with 15 bases spanning the gap. CDR3 nucleotide sequence: TGTGCCAGCAGCGGGGAGGACGGACCGTATGGCTACACCTTC. Translation: CASSGEDGPYGYTF.

This rearrangement joins TRBV5-1 to TRBJ2-7; 7 bases map to TRBD1. Germline V gene lookup returns CDR1 SGHRS and CDR2 YFSETQ. Trimming took 3 bases from V and 4 from J; bases not matched to a gene: 10. The CDR3 extends over 15 amino acids. CDR3 nucleotide sequence: TGCGCCAGCAGCTCTCCAACGACAGGGTCTTACGAGCAGTACTTC. The encoded protein is CASSSPTTGSYEQYF.

The chain uses TRBV5-6 and TRBJ2-7, with D possibly matching TRBD1 (7 bases). Deletions cut 3 bases from V and 4 bases from J, with 17 bases between. Looked up from germline, CDR1 is SGHDT and CDR2 is YYEEEE. This CDR3 is built from 15 residues. CDR3 nucleotide sequence: TGTGCCAGCAGCTCCTCCGGAGGGGGCAGATACGAGCAGTACTTC. Translation: CASSSSGGGRYEQYF.